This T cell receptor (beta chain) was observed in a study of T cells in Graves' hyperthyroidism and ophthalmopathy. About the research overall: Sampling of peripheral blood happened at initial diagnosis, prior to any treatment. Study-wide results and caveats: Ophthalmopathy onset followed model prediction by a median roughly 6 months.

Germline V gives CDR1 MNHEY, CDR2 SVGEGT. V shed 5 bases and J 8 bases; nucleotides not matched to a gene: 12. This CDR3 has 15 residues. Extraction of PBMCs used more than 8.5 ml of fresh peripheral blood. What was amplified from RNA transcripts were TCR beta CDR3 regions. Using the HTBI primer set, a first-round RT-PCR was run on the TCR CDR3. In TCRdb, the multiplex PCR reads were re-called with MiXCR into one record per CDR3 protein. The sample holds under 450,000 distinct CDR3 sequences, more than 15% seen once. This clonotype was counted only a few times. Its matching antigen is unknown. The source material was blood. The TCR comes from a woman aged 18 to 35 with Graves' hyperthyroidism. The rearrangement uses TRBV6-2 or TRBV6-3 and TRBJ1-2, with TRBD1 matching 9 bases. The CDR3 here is CASSRLRTGGRGYTF. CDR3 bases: TGTGCCAGCAGTAGGCTTAGAACAGGGGGCCGAGGCTACACCTTC.